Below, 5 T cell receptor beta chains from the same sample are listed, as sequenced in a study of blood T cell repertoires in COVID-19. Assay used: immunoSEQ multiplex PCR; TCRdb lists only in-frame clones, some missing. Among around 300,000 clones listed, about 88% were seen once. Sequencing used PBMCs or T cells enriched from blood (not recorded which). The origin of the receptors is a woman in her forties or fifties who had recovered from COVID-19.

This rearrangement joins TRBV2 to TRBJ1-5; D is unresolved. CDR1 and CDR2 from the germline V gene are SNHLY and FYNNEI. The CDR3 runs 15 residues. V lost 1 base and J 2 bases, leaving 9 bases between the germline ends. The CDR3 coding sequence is TGTGCCAGCAGTGAAGTCTTGTTAGGCAATCAGCCCCAGCATTTT. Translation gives CASSEVLLGNQPQHF. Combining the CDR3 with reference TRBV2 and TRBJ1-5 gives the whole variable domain EPEVTQTPSHQVTQMGQEVILRCVPISNHLYFYWYRQILGQKVEFLVSFYNNEISEKSEIFDDQFSVERPDGSNFTLKIRSTKLEDSAMYFCASSEVLLGNQPQHFGDGTRLSIL.

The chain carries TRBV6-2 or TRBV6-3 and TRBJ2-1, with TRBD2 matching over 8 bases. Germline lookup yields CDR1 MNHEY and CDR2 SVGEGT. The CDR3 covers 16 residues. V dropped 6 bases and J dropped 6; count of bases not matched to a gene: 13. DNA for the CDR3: TGTGCCAGCAGCACAACAAAGGCGGGAGGACTCAATGAGCAGTTCTTC. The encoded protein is CASSTTKAGGLNEQFF.

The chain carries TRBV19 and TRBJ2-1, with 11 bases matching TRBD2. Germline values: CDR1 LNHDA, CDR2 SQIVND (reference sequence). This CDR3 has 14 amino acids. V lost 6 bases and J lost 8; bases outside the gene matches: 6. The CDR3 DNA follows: TGTGCCAGTAGATGGCTAGCGGGAGGACATGAGCAGTTCTTC. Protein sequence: CASRWLAGGHEQFF.

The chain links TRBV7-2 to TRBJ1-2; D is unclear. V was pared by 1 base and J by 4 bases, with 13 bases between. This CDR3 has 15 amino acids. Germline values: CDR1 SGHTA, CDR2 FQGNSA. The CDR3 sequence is CASSLDSSGGYGYTF. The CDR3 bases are TGTGCCAGCAGCTTAGATAGTAGCGGCGGCTATGGCTACACCTTC.

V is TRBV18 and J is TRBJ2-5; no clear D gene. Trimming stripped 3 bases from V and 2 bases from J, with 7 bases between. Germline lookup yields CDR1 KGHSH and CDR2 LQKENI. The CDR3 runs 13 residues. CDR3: CASSPNQQETQYF. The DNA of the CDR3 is TGTGCCAGCTCACCCAACCAGCAAGAGACCCAGTACTTC.